These 29 T cell receptor beta chains share one sample of origin, sequenced in a study of identical twins. TCRdb itself ran the 5' RACE reads through MiXCR, one entry per CDR3 protein. The sample includes hundreds of thousands of distinct CDR3 sequences, 7.1% of them seen just once. These sequences were also reported in another study, on yellow fever vaccine responses in identical twins.

The specimen was PBMCs. The receptors derive from a woman younger than 30 in good health.

This clonotype was found a few times. The DNA for the CDR3 is TGTGCCAGCAGCCAAGTGACGAGGGGGGAGCAGTACTTC. It yields the protein CASSQVTRGEQYF. The gene calls are TRBV14 and TRBJ2-7; D is perhaps TRBD1 (6 bases). Germline CDR1 reads SGHDN; CDR2 reads FVKESK. The CDR3 is 13 amino acids. Between the trimmed V and J ends, which lost 1 base and 7 bases, there was a span of 11 bases.

This clonotype was counted a few times. The chain combines TRBV19 with TRBJ2-7; perhaps TRBD1 as D (5 bases). Trimming took 4 bases from V and 2 from J, leaving 15 bases between them. Germline V gives CDR1 LNHDA, CDR2 SQIVND (reference sequence). The CDR3 is 15 amino acids. CDR3 DNA: TGTGCCAGTAGTACCAAGGACACTCCACCCTACGAGCAGTACTTC. Encoded protein: CASSTKDTPPYEQYF.

There are many counts of this clonotype. The V call is TRBV28, the J call TRBJ2-7, with 10 nucleotides matching TRBD2. This CDR3 region has 15 residues. Per the germline V gene, CDR1 is MDHEN and CDR2 is SYDVKM. The junction had 7 bases not matched to a gene; V was cut back by 6 bases and J by 2 bases. The CDR3 protein is CASRTGTSDTYEQYF. DNA of the CDR3: TGTGCCAGCAGAACCGGGACTAGCGACACCTACGAGCAGTACTTC.

The chain recombines TRBV28 with TRBJ2-7; D could derive from TRBD1 or TRBD2 (5 bases each). The CDR3 length is 14 residues. Trimming stripped 3 bases from V and 7 bases from J, with 16 bases between. Germline loops: CDR1 MDHEN, CDR2 SYDVKM. The CDR3 loop reads CASSFEGKYLEQYF. CDR3 bases: TGTGCCAGCAGTTTCGAGGGGAAATACCTAGAGCAGTACTTC.

This clonotype was seen at least ten times. The chain uses TRBV6-1 and TRBJ2-3, with TRBD2 matching 12 bases. With 6 bases clipped from V and 10 bases from J, the junction kept 20 bases outside the gene matches. The CDR3 is made up of 18 amino acids. CDR1 is MNHNS and CDR2 is SASEGT in the germline V gene. CDR3 protein: CASSLSPLLAGGHPAQYF. The CDR3 DNA sequence: TGTGCCAGCAGCCTCTCCCCACTACTAGCGGGAGGACACCCAGCGCAGTATTTT.

V and J are TRBV10-3 and TRBJ2-1; 9 bases map to TRBD2. The CDR3 has 15 residues. V lost 3 bases and J lost 2; bases outside the gene matches: 2. Germline CDR1 is ENHRY and CDR2 is SYGVKD. Here the CDR3 DNA reads TGTGCCATCAGTGACTCTAGCGGGGCCTACAATGAGCAGTTCTTC. As protein: CAISDSSGAYNEQFF.

This clonotype was seen a few times. This chain links TRBV11-2 with TRBJ2-7, with no clear D. This CDR3 has 14 residues. Between the trimmed V and J ends, which lost 2 bases and 3 bases, there was a span of 11 bases. From germline, CDR1 is SGHAT and CDR2 FQNNGV. Here the CDR3 DNA reads TGTGCCAGCAGCTTACTGGCGTCAATCTACGAGCAGTACTTC. Translated: CASSLLASIYEQYF. Full variable domain (remainder filled in from reference TRBV11-2 and TRBJ2-7): EAGVAQSPRYKIIEKRQSVAFWCNPISGHATLYWYQQILGQGPKLLIQFQNNGVVDDSQLPKDRFSAERLKGVDSTLKIQPAKLEDSAVYLCASSLLASIYEQYFGPGTRLTVT.

There are many counts of this clonotype. This sequence joins TRBV12-3 or TRBV12-4 and TRBJ1-2; possible D gene TRBD1, 5 bases. The CDR3 consists of 15 residues. Trimming shortened V by 6 bases and J by 1 base, and 15 bases separated the two germline ends. The DNA of the CDR3 is TGTGCCAGCAGCCTTATGGGGGGAAATAACTATGGCTACACCTTC. Amino acid sequence: CASSLMGGNNYGYTF.

This clonotype was counted many times. The chain carries TRBV6-5 and TRBJ1-5; D is undetermined. Trimming stripped 6 bases from V and 6 bases from J, with 12 bases between. This CDR3 region has 13 residues. Germline V gene sequence: CDR1 MNHEY, CDR2 SVGAGI. The CDR3 sequence is CASRLHSSQPQHF. The CDR3 bases are TGTGCCAGCAGGTTACATTCTTCTCAGCCCCAGCATTTT.

This clonotype was observed many times. V and J are TRBV5-1 and TRBJ2-5, with D maybe TRBD2 (5 bases). This CDR3 is built from 13 residues. The germline gives CDR1 SGHRS, CDR2 YFSETQ. Between the trimmed V and J ends, which lost 5 bases and 5 bases, there was a span of 13 bases. CDR3 in DNA: TGCGCCAGCAGGACTACCAGTCATGAGACCCAGTACTTC. It yields the protein CASRTTSHETQYF.

This clonotype was recorded at least ten times. This chain joins TRBV28 and TRBJ2-1; perhaps D is TRBD1 or TRBD2 (5 bases each). This CDR3 has 14 residues. With 10 bases removed from V and 2 bases from J, the gap between germline ends came to 15 bases. Germline CDR1 reads MDHEN; CDR2 reads SYDVKM. Written as DNA, the CDR3 is TGTGCCACCCAGAAACCGGGACCCTACAATGAGCAGTTCTTC. Protein sequence: CATQKPGPYNEQFF.

This clonotype has a handful of counts. The chain recombines TRBV12-3 or TRBV12-4 with TRBJ2-2; 13 bases fit TRBD2. This CDR3 comprises 19 residues. V dropped 5 bases and J dropped 0; count of bases not matched to a gene: 9. The CDR3 region has the DNA TGTGCCAGCAGTCCGCCGACTAGCGGGAGGTTCGCGAACACCGGGGAGCTGTTTTTT. Translating it yields CASSPPTSGRFANTGELFF.

This clonotype came up a few times. This chain connects TRBV4-1 to TRBJ2-2; the match to TRBD1 covers 12 bases. Germline-derived CDR1 and CDR2 are MGHRA and YSYEKL. V gave up 2 bases and J gave up 0 bases; unmatched junction bases: 4. The CDR3 runs to 18 residues. The CDR3: CASSQQGQGATNTGELFF. For the CDR3, the DNA is TGCGCCAGCAGCCAACAGGGACAGGGGGCGACGAACACCGGGGAGCTGTTTTTT.

This clonotype showed up just a few times. The rearrangement links TRBV10-1 to TRBJ2-3, with 8 bases matching TRBD2. J gave up 8 bases and V 0 bases, and 4 bases lay outside the gene matches. The germline V gene has CDR1 WNHNN and CDR2 SYGVQD (reference sequence). The CDR3 sequence is 14 residues long. CDR3 protein: CASSESRGAATQYF. DNA for the CDR3: TGCGCCAGCAGTGAGTCGCGGGGGGCCGCTACGCAGTATTTT.

The table lists this clonotype with a few counts. This sequence joins TRBV12-3 or TRBV12-4 and TRBJ2-1; D perhaps matches TRBD1 (6 bases). This CDR3 is built from 16 residues. Trimming removed 6 bases at V and 3 bases at J, with 18 bases between. In DNA form, the CDR3 reads TGTGCCAGCAGCCGACAGGCCCCAACCCTCTACAATGAGCAGTTCTTC. It yields the protein CASSRQAPTLYNEQFF.

Only a few counts were recorded for this clonotype. V is TRBV29-1 and J is TRBJ1-1; a possible D gene is TRBD1 (5 bases). The CDR3 totals 13 residues. Germline CDR1 reads SQVTM; CDR2 reads ANQGSEA. V shed 0 bases and J shed 2 bases, with 7 bases lying between them. The CDR3 bases are TGCAGCGTTGAAGATCAGGGTAACACTGAAGCTTTCTTT. Translation: CSVEDQGNTEAFF.

V and J are TRBV12-3 or TRBV12-4 and TRBJ2-3, with 8 bases fitting TRBD2. This CDR3 comprises 14 residues. The ends lost 6 bases at V and 3 bases at J; junction bases unmatched: 5. This chain's CDR3 is CASRGTRPTDTQYF. CDR3 sequence (DNA): TGTGCCAGCAGAGGGACTAGGCCTACAGATACGCAGTATTTT.

This chain connects TRBV4-2 to TRBJ2-3, with D unclear. Germline V gene lookup returns CDR1 LGHNA and CDR2 YNFKEQ. The length of the CDR3 is 14 residues. Deletions cut 1 base from V and 5 bases from J, with 10 bases between. In DNA, the CDR3 is TGTGCCAGCAGCCAAGCCCCCACTGGAGATACGCAGTATTTT. This sequence encodes CASSQAPTGDTQYF.

This chain joins TRBV6-1 and TRBJ1-3, with TRBD1 identical over 7 bases. With 6 bases clipped from V and 5 bases from J, the junction kept 10 bases outside the gene matches. Germline values: CDR1 MNHNS, CDR2 SASEGT. This CDR3 spans 15 amino acids. CDR3 residues: CASSTRQGLRNTIYF. The CDR3 region has the DNA TGTGCCAGCAGCACCCGACAGGGACTGCGAAACACCATATATTTT.

This clonotype was seen repeatedly, ten times or more. The V and J genes are TRBV15 and TRBJ1-5; D gene ambiguous. V dropped 3 bases and J dropped 4 bases, with 10 bases sitting between them. The germline gives CDR1 LNHNV, CDR2 YYDKDF (reference sequence). This CDR3 spans 14 amino acids. The CDR3 bases are TGTGCCACCAGCAGTTTCGGTGGGAATCAGCCCCAGCATTTT. Residues: CATSSFGGNQPQHF. The variable domain in full, completed from reference TRBV15 and TRBJ1-5, reads DAMVIQNPRYQVTQFGKPVTLSCSQTLNHNVMYWYQQKSSQAPKLLFHYYDKDFNNEADTPDNFQSRRPNTSFCFLDIRSPGLGDTAMYLCATSSFGGNQPQHFGDGTRLSIL.

The rearrangement uses TRBV10-2 and TRBJ1-1; TRBD1 might be the D (6 bases). CDR3 size: 14 residues. CDR1 and CDR2 (germline): WSHSY, SAAADI. V was clipped by 3 bases and J by 5 bases, with 13 bases between them. The CDR3, as DNA: TGCGCCAGCAGTGAATTCAGGGGCTGGACTGAAGCTTTCTTT. Its translation: CASSEFRGWTEAFF.

The chain is built from TRBV5-1 and TRBJ2-1; weak D call: TRBD1 (6 bases). Trimming removed 7 bases from V and 0 bases from J, with 14 bases in between. This CDR3 spans 15 amino acids. Looked up from germline, CDR1 is SGHRS and CDR2 is YFSETQ. The CDR3 DNA reads TGCGCCAGCCGCTCAGGGGCAAGCTCCTACAATGAGCAGTTCTTC. Its translation: CASRSGASSYNEQFF.

At least ten counts were recorded for this clonotype. This rearrangement joins TRBV28 to TRBJ2-2; D call uncertain. V was shortened by 6 bases and J by 4 bases, with 12 bases between the two germline ends. CDR1 is MDHEN and CDR2 is SYDVKM in the germline V gene. The CDR3 length is 14 residues. The CDR3 coding sequence is TGTGCCAGCAGCCCCTGGCTACCCACCGGGGAGCTGTTTTTT. It translates to CASSPWLPTGELFF.

The chain links TRBV9 to TRBJ2-5, with 8 bases aligning to TRBD1. CDR1 and CDR2 from the germline V gene are SGDLS and YYNGEE. With V trimmed by 2 bases and J by 4 bases, 4 bases remained unmatched. CDR3 length equals 14 residues. The CDR3 DNA is TGTGCCAGCAGCGTCCAGGGGGCTGCAGAGACCCAGTACTTC. Protein product: CASSVQGAAETQYF.

Comment on this clonotype: A much bigger clone sits one base away, suggesting this may be a read error. The genes are TRBV7-9 and TRBJ2-7; 8 bases agree with TRBD2. Unmatched junction bases numbered 2, after V lost 3 bases and J lost 1 base. Germline-derived CDR1 and CDR2 are SEHNR and FQNEAQ (reference sequence). The CDR3 runs to 14 residues. In DNA, the CDR3 is TGTGCCAGCAGCTTTAGCGGGACGTCCTACGAGCAGTACTTC. It translates to CASSFSGTSYEQYF.

This clonotype was detected only a few times. The rearrangement joins TRBV5-1 to TRBJ2-1; maybe TRBD1 (6 bases). There are 17 residues in the CDR3. With 1 base removed from V and 4 bases from J, the gap between germline ends came to 18 bases. CDR1 is SGHRS, CDR2 YFSETQ, per germline. The CDR3 DNA is TGCGCCAGCAGCTTGACTTTGGGGACAAACGGATACAATGAGCAGTTCTTC. Encoded protein: CASSLTLGTNGYNEQFF.

This clonotype showed up just a few times. The V and J genes are TRBV10-3 and TRBJ2-1; TRBD2 aligns across 7 bases. Trimming at V came to 11 bases and at J to 0 bases, leaving 7 bases not matched to a gene. CDR1 and CDR2 (germline): ENHRY, SYGVKD. This CDR3 region has 14 residues. The CDR3 sequence: CALSRGGSYNEQFF. CDR3 coding DNA: TGTGCCCTCTCCCGCGGGGGCTCCTACAATGAGCAGTTCTTC.

This clonotype has a handful of counts. The rearrangement joins TRBV9 to TRBJ2-5; TRBD1 matches 10 bases. The CDR3 has 15 residues. Trimming cost V 0 bases and J 5 bases; bases outside gene matches: 4. From germline, CDR1 is SGDLS and CDR2 YYNGEE. The CDR3 loop reads CASSVATGGFETQYF. In nucleotides, the CDR3 is TGTGCCAGCAGCGTAGCGACAGGGGGCTTTGAGACCCAGTACTTC.

The CDR3 sequence is CASAGLWSTDTQYF. The DNA for the CDR3 is TGTGCTAGTGCCGGACTGTGGAGCACAGATACGCAGTATTTT. The chain employs TRBV12-5 and TRBJ2-3; D might be TRBD2 (5 bases). The V and J ends lost 7 bases and 0 bases respectively, with 11 bases between them. Germline values: CDR1 LGHNT, CDR2 FRNRAP. The CDR3 is 14 amino acids.